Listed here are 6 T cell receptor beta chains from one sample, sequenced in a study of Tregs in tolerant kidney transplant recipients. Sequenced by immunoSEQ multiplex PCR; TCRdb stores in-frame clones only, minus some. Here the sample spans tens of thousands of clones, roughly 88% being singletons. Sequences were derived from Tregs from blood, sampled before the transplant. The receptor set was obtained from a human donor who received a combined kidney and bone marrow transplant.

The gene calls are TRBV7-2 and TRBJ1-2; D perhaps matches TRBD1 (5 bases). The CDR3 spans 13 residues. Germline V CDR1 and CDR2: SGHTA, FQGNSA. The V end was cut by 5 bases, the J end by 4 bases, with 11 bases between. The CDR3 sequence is CASSQGDAYGYTF. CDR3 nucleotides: TGTGCCAGCAGCCAAGGGGACGCCTATGGCTACACCTTC.

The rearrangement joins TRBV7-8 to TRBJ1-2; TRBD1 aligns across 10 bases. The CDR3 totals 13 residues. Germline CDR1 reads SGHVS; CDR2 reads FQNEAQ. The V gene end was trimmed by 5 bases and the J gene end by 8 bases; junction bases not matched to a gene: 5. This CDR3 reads CASSARDRGGYTF. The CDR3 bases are TGTGCCAGCAGCGCCCGGGACAGGGGAGGCTACACCTTC. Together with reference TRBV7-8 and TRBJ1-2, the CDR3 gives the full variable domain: GAGVSQSPRYKVAKRGQDVALRCDPISGHVSLFWYQQALGQGPEFLTYFQNEAQLDKSGLPSDRFFAERPEGSVSTLKIQRTQQEDSAVYLCASSARDRGGYTFGSGTRLTVV.

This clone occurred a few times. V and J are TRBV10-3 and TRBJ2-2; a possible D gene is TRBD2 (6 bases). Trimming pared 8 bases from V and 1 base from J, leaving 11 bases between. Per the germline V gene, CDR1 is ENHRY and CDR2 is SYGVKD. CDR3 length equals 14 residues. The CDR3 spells CAIQGSGNTGELFF. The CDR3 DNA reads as TGTGCCATCCAGGGTAGCGGGAACACCGGGGAGCTGTTTTTT.

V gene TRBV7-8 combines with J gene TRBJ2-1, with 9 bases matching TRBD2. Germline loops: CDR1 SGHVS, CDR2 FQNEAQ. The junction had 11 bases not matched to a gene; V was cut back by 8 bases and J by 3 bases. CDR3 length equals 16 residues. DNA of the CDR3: TGTGCCAGCTATACCCAGCGGGGGGCAATCTACAATGAGCAGTTCTTC. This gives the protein CASYTQRGAIYNEQFF.

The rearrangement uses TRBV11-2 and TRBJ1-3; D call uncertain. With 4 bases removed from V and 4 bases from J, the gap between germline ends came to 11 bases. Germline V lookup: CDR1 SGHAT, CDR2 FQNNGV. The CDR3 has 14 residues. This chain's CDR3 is CASSWLRSGNTIYF. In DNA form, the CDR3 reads TGTGCCAGCAGCTGGCTCAGGTCCGGAAACACCATATATTTT.

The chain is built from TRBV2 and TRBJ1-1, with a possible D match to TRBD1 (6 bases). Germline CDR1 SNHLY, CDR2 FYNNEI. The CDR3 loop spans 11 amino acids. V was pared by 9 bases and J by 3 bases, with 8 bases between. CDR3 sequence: CASTGYTEAFF. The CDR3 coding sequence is TGTGCCAGTACAGGGTACACTGAAGCTTTCTTT.